This T cell receptor beta chain was obtained from a study of identical twins' blood T cells. Findings and caveats of the study: Even for out-of-frame TCRbeta, twins reportedly shared V gene usage much more than unrelated donors.

TCRdb analysed the 5' RACE reads with MiXCR anew, one entry per CDR3 protein. The data show 300,000 to 400,000 distinct CDR3 sequences, roughly 31% seen once. A word on this clonotype: Its antigen is unidentified.

The three twin pairs were reared together, likely meeting the same infections. This sequence originates from a woman aged 18 to 49 in good health. Sequencing was done on a sample of PBMCs.

CDR3 loop: CASSWNEQFF. DNA for the CDR3: TGTGCCAGCAGTTGGAATGAGCAGTTCTTC. The rearrangement joins TRBV12-3 or TRBV12-4 to TRBJ2-1; D call uncertain. The CDR3 is 10 residues long. Trimming left V 4 bases short and J 7 bases short, with 2 bases between.